Included here is one T cell receptor beta chain sequence, with context. In its sample, this clonotype was seen a few times. Its antigen is not yet known. Per-nucleotide qualities are absent, and no much larger clonotype sits a single base away. The data stem from a study of T-cell reconstitution after alpha-beta-depleted transplantation in children listed by TCRdb under 2016. At the level of the whole study: T-cell immune reconstitution after TCRalphabeta/CD19-depleted allogeneic hematopoietic cell transplantation in children was quantitatively tracked in the study by means of TCR repertoire profiling.

The library was produced with PCR. Instrument on record: Illumina HiSeq 2500. To normalize quantification of the TCRbeta repertoire, the TCR libraries were built with molecular barcoding that relied on unique molecular identifiers. The public reads were reprocessed in TCRdb via fastp at Q25 and MiXCR, keeping in-frame beta chains. Entries are consolidated by CDR3 protein sequence, retaining the most common genes and DNA. For this sample there are about 540,000 distinct CDR3 sequences; about 17% appear just once. Clones ranked in the top ten supply approximately 3% of the sample. From the germline V gene, CDR1 is LGHNT and CDR2 is FRNRAP. From cysteine to phenylalanine, the CDR3 is 14 amino acids long. The CDR3 DNA has 42 bases and is translated from base 1. The junction shows trimming of 7 bases on V and 4 bases on J, plus 16 bases between the germline ends.

The V and J segments used are TRBV12-5 and TRBJ1-1, with the D gene not clear enough to name. The sequencing used PBMCs from the stem cell graft donor, collected from the stem cell graft. The clonotype comes from a human donor who donated a stem cell graft to a child with acute lymphoblastic leukemia. The nucleotides read TGTGCTAGTGACGGAGGGCGGGAGGGCACTGAAGCTTTCTTT. This translates into CASDGGREGTEAFF.